This T cell receptor (beta chain) was obtained from a study of vaccination and CD4 T cells after COVID-19. The treatment denotes: approximately nine-day PBMC culture with coronavirus spike peptide pools or control peptides (ViraFEST assay). This clonotype was seen only a few times. Its target is unknown. Trimming left V 4 bases short and J 7 bases short, with 10 bases between. The germline V gene encodes CDR1 DFQATT and CDR2 SNEGSKA (reference sequence). The CDR3 loop spans 11 amino acids. At the Johns Hopkins FTIC core, DNA taken from cultured CD4+ T cells was sequenced by way of the Oncomine TCR Beta short-read assay. A single record per CDR3 protein comes from TCRdb applying MiXCR to the PCR reads. The sample comprises 20,000 or so distinct CDR3 sequences, approximately 48% of which are singletons, and roughly 2.5% rests with the top ten.

The V call is TRBV20-1, the J call TRBJ1-2; D is uncertain. The origin of this receptor is a human donor who had recovered from COVID-19. The material sequenced was CD4+ T cells from blood, cultured in vitro, taken after SARS-CoV-2 vaccination. The DNA of the CDR3 is TGCAGTGCTACGGGCTCCGGTGGCTACACCTTC. Protein product: CSATGSGGYTF.